A selection of T cell receptor beta chains follows, all from one sample in a study of T-cell reconstitution after alpha-beta-depleted transplantation in children. TCRdb ran MiXCR on the PCR reads and lists one entry per CDR3 protein. This sample has 540,000 or so distinct CDR3 sequences, with under 25% found just once. This specimen was PBMCs, mostly from graft donor cells, taken 360 days after TCRalphabeta/CD19-depleted stem cell transplant. Source of these receptors: a boy in the first two years of life who had a stem cell transplant for acute myeloid leukemia, so the T cells may come from the graft donor. Both conserved end residues are part of each CDR3.

j_gene: TRBJ2-1
v_gene: TRBV9
len: 14
CDR3aa: CASSGRTRYNEQFF

j_gene: TRBJ1-2
v_gene: TRBV29-1
len: 12
CDR3aa: CSVGGGRDGYTF

j_gene: TRBJ2-3
v_gene: TRBV12-3/TRBV12-4
len: 15
CDR3aa: CASSFAGGWTDTQYF

j_gene: TRBJ2-3
v_gene: TRBV4-3
len: 14
CDR3aa: CASSQGQSTDTQYF

j_gene: TRBJ1-4
v_gene: TRBV7-6
len: 14
CDR3aa: CASSQIATNEKLFF

j_gene: TRBJ2-1
v_gene: TRBV5-7
len: 13
CDR3aa: CASSAFWTDLRFF

j_gene: TRBJ2-2
v_gene: TRBV20-1
len: 11
CDR3aa: CSARRSGELFF

j_gene: TRBJ1-2
v_gene: TRBV6-4
len: 13
CDR3aa: CASRTDRSYGYTF

j_gene: TRBJ2-1
v_gene: TRBV10-3
len: 18
CDR3aa: CAISDLGIGLLSYNEQFF

j_gene: TRBJ2-3
v_gene: TRBV20-1
len: 17
CDR3aa: CSARDREAGSSTDTQYF

j_gene: TRBJ2-5
v_gene: TRBV20-1
len: 15
CDR3aa: CSARDWQRGWETQYF

j_gene: TRBJ1-3
v_gene: TRBV12-3/TRBV12-4
len: 12
CDR3aa: CASSFTGNTIYF

j_gene: TRBJ1-4
v_gene: TRBV12-3/TRBV12-4
len: 16
CDR3aa: CASSSAADSYNEKLFF

j_gene: TRBJ2-1
v_gene: TRBV7-8
len: 11
CDR3aa: CASRYGSEQFF

j_gene: TRBJ2-2
v_gene: TRBV6-5
len: 16
CDR3aa: CASSPLAGGPTGELFF

j_gene: TRBJ1-2
v_gene: TRBV6-2/TRBV6-3
len: 16
CDR3aa: CASSLTSLLEAYGYTF

j_gene: TRBJ2-3
v_gene: TRBV7-9
len: 13
CDR3aa: CASSWGGTDTQYF

j_gene: TRBJ2-3
v_gene: TRBV29-1
len: 14
CDR3aa: CSVERANPIDTQYF

j_gene: TRBJ2-5
v_gene: TRBV4-3
len: 15
CDR3aa: CASSQDGDYQETQYF

j_gene: TRBJ2-7
v_gene: TRBV7-2
len: 15
CDR3aa: CASSLPTGALYEQYF

j_gene: TRBJ2-1
v_gene: TRBV7-6
len: 14
CDR3aa: CASSFRERDNEQFF

j_gene: TRBJ2-5
v_gene: TRBV7-6
len: 15
CDR3aa: CASSLGTGFAETQYF

j_gene: TRBJ2-7
v_gene: TRBV20-1
len: 15
CDR3aa: CSASFFGTGAYEQYF

j_gene: TRBJ1-2
v_gene: TRBV29-1
len: 13
CDR3aa: CSVEDGINYGYTF

j_gene: TRBJ2-5
v_gene: TRBV5-5
len: 14
CDR3aa: CASRRTRGEETQYF

j_gene: TRBJ2-5
v_gene: TRBV29-1
len: 13
CDR3aa: CSVGQGKQETQYF

j_gene: TRBJ2-7
v_gene: TRBV20-1
len: 13
CDR3aa: CSVVGGASDEQYF

j_gene: TRBJ2-2
v_gene: TRBV12-3/TRBV12-4
len: 14
CDR3aa: CAGTPHSSGGELFF

j_gene: TRBJ2-2
v_gene: TRBV5-5
len: 13
CDR3aa: CASSQTVTGELFF